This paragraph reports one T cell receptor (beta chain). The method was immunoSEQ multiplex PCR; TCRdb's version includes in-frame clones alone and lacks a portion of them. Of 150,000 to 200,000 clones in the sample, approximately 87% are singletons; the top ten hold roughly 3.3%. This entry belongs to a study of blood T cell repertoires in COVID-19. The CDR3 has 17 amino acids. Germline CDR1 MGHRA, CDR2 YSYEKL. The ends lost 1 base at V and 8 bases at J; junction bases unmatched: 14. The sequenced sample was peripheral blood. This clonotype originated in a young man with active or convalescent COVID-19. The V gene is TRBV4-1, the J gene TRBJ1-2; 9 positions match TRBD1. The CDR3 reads CASSQVPGTGNGRGYTF. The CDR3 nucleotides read TGCGCCAGCAGCCAAGTCCCCGGGACAGGGAATGGGAGGGGCTACACCTTC.